The 2 T cell receptor beta chains given below trace back to one sample, sequenced in a study of T cell responses to AZD1222 COVID-19 vaccine. The protocol was immunoSEQ multiplex PCR, while the TCRdb copy is restricted to in-frame clones and leaves out a portion. The sample carries under 150,000 clones, 75% to 90% recorded once. Sequencing used peripheral blood, obtained 28 days after the second AZD1222 dose. These receptors were taken from an adult who received the AZD1222 COVID-19 vaccine.

The rearrangement joins TRBV6-5 to TRBJ1-2; maybe TRBD1 (5 bases). The CDR3 totals 15 residues. Germline-derived CDR1 and CDR2 are MNHEY and SVGAGI. The V end was cut by 5 bases, the J end by 3 bases, with 16 bases between. In nucleotides, the CDR3 is TGTGCCAGCAGTCCTTCTGGAGGGGCTGACTATGGCTACACCTTC. Translating it yields CASSPSGGADYGYTF.

V gene TRBV5-1 combines with J gene TRBJ1-2; TRBD1 is a possible D gene (6 bases). V was shortened by 0 bases and J by 4 bases, with 16 bases between the two germline ends. Per the germline V gene, CDR1 is SGHRS and CDR2 is YFSETQ. The CDR3 extends over 16 amino acids. The CDR3 sequence is CASSLDGGGHGYGYTF. The CDR3 DNA follows: TGCGCCAGCAGCTTGGACGGCGGGGGGCATGGCTATGGCTACACCTTC.